This entry lists 28 T cell receptor beta chains sequenced from one sample in a study of T cells in Graves' hyperthyroidism and ophthalmopathy. Authors of the study amplified TCR beta CDR3 regions from RNA transcripts. HTBI primers were employed in a first-round RT-PCR of the TCR CDR3. From the multiplex PCR reads, TCRdb called clonotypes with MiXCR, one entry per CDR3 protein. In the table there are about 510,000 distinct CDR3 sequences, 14% of which are singletons. Sequencing was performed on blood. The origin of the receptors is a woman in her forties with Graves' hyperthyroidism.

The CDR3 DNA reads as TGTGCCAGTAGTACAGGGGCGCTCAATGAGCAGTTCTTC. Encoded protein: CASSTGALNEQFF. V and J are TRBV19 and TRBJ2-1; possible D gene TRBD1, 6 bases. Germline V gives CDR1 LNHDA, CDR2 SQIVND (reference sequence). The germline V and J ends were trimmed by 4 bases and 6 bases, with 10 bases remaining between them. The CDR3 consists of 13 residues.

There are many counts of this clonotype. The rearrangement uses TRBV2 and TRBJ1-1; no clear D. V gave up 2 bases and J gave up 3 bases, with 13 bases separating them. The germline CDR1 and CDR2 sequences are SNHLY and FYNNEI. The CDR3 has 15 residues. CDR3 residues: CASSEIEGGYTEAFF. The CDR3 nucleotides are TGTGCCAGCAGTGAAATTGAGGGCGGTTACACTGAAGCTTTCTTT. Full variable domain (remainder filled in from reference TRBV2 and TRBJ1-1): EPEVTQTPSHQVTQMGQEVILRCVPISNHLYFYWYRQILGQKVEFLVSFYNNEISEKSEIFDDQFSVERPDGSNFTLKIRSTKLEDSAMYFCASSEIEGGYTEAFFGQGTRLTVV.

The sample holds many counts of this clonotype. This chain uses TRBV28 with TRBJ2-6; D not resolved. Trimming left V 2 bases short and J 2 bases short, with 13 bases between. The V gene's germline CDR1 is MDHEN and CDR2 SYDVKM. The CDR3 sequence is 17 residues long. CDR3 in amino acids: CASSLRPGAAGANVLTF. The CDR3 DNA follows: TGTGCCAGCAGTTTACGGCCAGGTGCTGCTGGGGCCAACGTCCTGACTTTC.

This clonotype was seen many times. In DNA, the CDR3 is TGTGCCAGCAGTGCGGACAGGGATTACGAGCAGTACTTC. Translating it yields CASSADRDYEQYF. The chain carries TRBV6-1 and TRBJ2-7, with 8 bases that match TRBD1. Germline trimming cut 4 bases from V and 4 bases from J; bases unmatched to any gene: 3. This CDR3 contains 13 residues. Germline V gene sequence: CDR1 MNHNS, CDR2 SASEGT.

The table lists this clonotype with many counts. V gene TRBV20-1 combines with J gene TRBJ2-5, with D maybe TRBD2 (5 bases). The CDR3 loop spans 12 amino acids. Germline values: CDR1 DFQATT, CDR2 SNEGSKA (reference sequence). V was trimmed by 4 bases and J by 5 bases, leaving 11 bases between them. Here the CDR3 DNA reads TGCAGTGCTAAAACTAGTCTGGAGACCCAGTACTTC. It encodes CSAKTSLETQYF.

A few counts support this clonotype. The J gene is TRBJ1-2, the V gene TRBV9, with TRBD1 identical over 7 bases. There are 17 residues in the CDR3. J lost 4 bases, V lost 3 bases, and 15 bases had no gene match. CDR1 is SGDLS, CDR2 YYNGEE, per germline. The CDR3 DNA follows: TGTGCCAGCAGCGCAAAGACAGGGACCGCCGTCGGCTATGGCTACACCTTC. This gives the protein CASSAKTGTAVGYGYTF.

V gene TRBV6-1 combines with J gene TRBJ1-5, with 7 bases matching TRBD1. The CDR3 contains 13 residues. Germline CDR1 is MNHNS and CDR2 is SASEGT. Germline trimming cut 10 bases from V and 6 bases from J; bases unmatched to any gene: 9. The CDR3 coding sequence is TGTGCCACCGACAGGGCAGGAGTTCAGCCCCAGCATTTT. This gives the protein CATDRAGVQPQHF.

This clonotype was counted a few times. The J gene is TRBJ1-2, the V gene TRBV10-3; no definite D call. Germline lookup yields CDR1 ENHRY and CDR2 SYGVKD. The CDR3 consists of 11 residues. The germline V and J ends were trimmed by 3 bases and 5 bases, with 4 bases remaining between them. CDR3 loop: CAISESYGYTF. In DNA form, the CDR3 reads TGTGCCATCAGTGAATCATATGGCTACACCTTC.

The table lists this clonotype with many counts. The rearrangement uses TRBV6-1 and TRBJ2-7; 9 nucleotides align to TRBD1. The CDR3 is 15 amino acids. Trimming removed 6 bases from V and 2 bases from J; junction bases left unmatched: 8. Germline lookup yields CDR1 MNHNS and CDR2 SASEGT. The CDR3 protein is CASSSVGQGTYEQYF. For the CDR3, the DNA is TGTGCCAGCAGCAGTGTGGGACAGGGAACCTACGAGCAGTACTTC.

This clonotype was found many times. This chain links TRBV9 with TRBJ2-7; D assignment may be TRBD1 or TRBD2 (5 bases each). CDR3 length: 16 residues. V was trimmed by 0 bases and J by 6 bases, leaving 19 bases between them. The V gene's germline CDR1 is SGDLS and CDR2 YYNGEE. The CDR3 DNA sequence: TGTGCCAGCAGCGTAGGTGGGGCAGGGACCCTCACCGAGCAGTACTTC. Translation gives CASSVGGAGTLTEQYF.

In its sample, this clonotype was seen many times. The J gene is TRBJ1-1, the V gene TRBV5-1; 10 nucleotides align to TRBD1. Germline CDR1 and CDR2: SGHRS and YFSETQ. V dropped 0 bases and J dropped 3; count of bases not matched to a gene: 5. The CDR3 consists of 16 residues. The CDR3 coding sequence is TGCGCCAGCAGCTTGGGACAGGGGGCCTGGGACACTGAAGCTTTCTTT. Residues: CASSLGQGAWDTEAFF. The variable domain in full, with the rest retrieved from reference TRBV5-1 and TRBJ1-1, is KAGVTQTPRYLIKTRGQQVTLSCSPISGHRSVSWYQQTPGQGLQFLFEYFSETQRNKGNFPGRFSGRQFSNSRSEMNVSTLELGDSALYLCASSLGQGAWDTEAFFGQGTRLTVV.

This clonotype was detected many times. The chain joins TRBV20-1 to TRBJ1-1; D may be TRBD1 (5 bases). V was shortened by 1 base and J by 5 bases, with 11 bases between the two germline ends. Germline CDR1 is DFQATT and CDR2 is SNEGSKA (reference sequence). This CDR3 has 13 residues. CDR3 nucleotides: TGCAGTGCTAGAGGCGGGGGAAGGACTGAAGCTTTCTTT. Translation gives CSARGGGRTEAFF.

Ten or more counts support this clonotype. The chain employs TRBV20-1 and TRBJ2-5; weak D call: TRBD2 (6 bases). Trimming pared 0 bases from V and 6 bases from J, leaving 14 bases between. The CDR3 is made up of 14 amino acids. Germline loops: CDR1 DFQATT, CDR2 SNEGSKA (reference sequence). Written as DNA, the CDR3 is TGCAGTGCTAGAGATCCCACCGGGGGTCAGACCCAGTACTTC. The encoded protein is CSARDPTGGQTQYF.

This chain links TRBV19 with TRBJ1-1; 7 nucleotides agree with TRBD1. Trimming removed 5 bases from V and 5 bases from J; junction bases left unmatched: 11. The CDR3 contains 15 residues. The germline CDR1 and CDR2 sequences are LNHDA and SQIVND (reference sequence). CDR3 region: CASSSYRGKGTEAFF. CDR3 nucleotide sequence: TGTGCCAGTAGTTCTTACAGGGGTAAGGGGACTGAAGCTTTCTTT.

This clonotype was recorded many times. The V and J genes are TRBV18 and TRBJ2-5; D might be TRBD1 or TRBD2, each matching 5 bases. Germline V CDR1 and CDR2: KGHSH, LQKENI. Trimming shortened V by 6 bases and J by 3 bases, and 17 bases separated the two germline ends. This CDR3 is 15 amino acids long. The CDR3 reads CASSGETGPKETQYF. In DNA, the CDR3 is TGTGCCAGCTCGGGCGAAACGGGGCCCAAAGAGACCCAGTACTTC. Full variable domain (outside the CDR3, taken from reference TRBV18 and TRBJ2-5): NAGVMQNPRHLVRRRGQEARLRCSPMKGHSHVYWYRQLPEEGLKFMVYLQKENIIDESGMPKERFSAEFPKEGPSILRIQQVVRGDSAAYFCASSGETGPKETQYFGPGTRLLVL.

The table lists this clonotype with a few counts. The chain combines TRBV12-3 or TRBV12-4 with TRBJ1-6; D is unclear. The V gene lost 2 bases and the J gene lost 10 bases, with 6 bases spanning the gap. This CDR3 spans 12 amino acids. In DNA, the CDR3 is TGTGCCAGCAGTTTATCCAACTCACCCCTCCACTTT. The encoded protein is CASSLSNSPLHF.

This clonotype showed up just a few times. The V gene is TRBV7-2, the J gene TRBJ2-7; 9 positions agree with TRBD2. With 5 bases clipped from V and 4 bases from J, the junction kept 6 bases outside the gene matches. The CDR3 is 14 amino acids. Germline V gene sequence: CDR1 SGHTA, CDR2 FQGNSA. The CDR3 nucleotides read TGTGCCAGCAGCCAACCTAGCGGGACTTACGAGCAGTACTTC. It encodes CASSQPSGTYEQYF.

The rearrangement uses TRBV20-1 and TRBJ2-5, with 7 bases identical to TRBD2. The CDR3 loop spans 15 amino acids. Germline V CDR1 and CDR2: DFQATT, SNEGSKA (reference sequence). The J segment lost 2 bases and the V segment lost 1 base, leaving 7 bases of the junction unmatched. This CDR3 is CSARVRGLSQETQYF. The CDR3 bases are TGCAGTGCTAGAGTTAGGGGACTAAGTCAAGAGACCCAGTACTTC.

The rearrangement uses TRBV12-3 or TRBV12-4 and TRBJ1-5; 8 bases are shared with TRBD1. The CDR3 length is 14 residues. V gave up 6 bases and J gave up 2 bases; unmatched junction bases: 3. CDR3 region: CASRQGDRNQPQHF. Written as DNA, the CDR3 is TGTGCCAGCAGACAGGGGGATCGCAATCAGCCCCAGCATTTT.

This clonotype came up many times. The chain couples TRBV12-3 or TRBV12-4 to TRBJ2-3; TRBD1 agrees at 7 bases. The CDR3 covers 14 residues. The V segment lost 6 bases and the J segment 1 base; nucleotides outside the gene matches: 4. The CDR3 sequence is CASRKDRGTDTQYF. CDR3 nucleotides: TGTGCCAGCAGAAAAGACAGGGGCACAGATACGCAGTATTTT.

The rearrangement joins TRBV9 to TRBJ2-5, with 9 bases lining up with TRBD1. The CDR3 loop spans 15 amino acids. Unmatched junction bases numbered 6, after V lost 0 bases and J lost 6 bases. Germline lookup yields CDR1 SGDLS and CDR2 YYNGEE. CDR3 amino acids: CASSVDGGTGKTQYF. DNA of the CDR3: TGTGCCAGCAGCGTAGACGGCGGGACAGGGAAGACCCAGTACTTC.

At least ten counts were recorded for this clonotype. The chain employs TRBV5-1 and TRBJ2-5; tentatively, D is TRBD2 (5 bases). CDR3 length equals 15 residues. V shed 2 bases and J shed 1 base, with 12 bases lying between them. In germline, CDR1 is SGHRS, CDR2 YFSETQ. In DNA, the CDR3 is TGCGCCAGCAGCTTAAGCGGAATGCTCCAAGAGACCCAGTACTTC. Its protein is CASSLSGMLQETQYF.

J is TRBJ2-7 and V is TRBV9, with D possibly matching TRBD1 (6 bases). The CDR3 runs to 14 residues. Trimming removed 2 bases at V and 3 bases at J, with 12 bases between. Germline-derived CDR1 and CDR2 are SGDLS and YYNGEE. CDR3 sequence (DNA): TGTGCCAGCAGCGTCGACAGGAACTTCTACGAGCAGTACTTC. This sequence encodes CASSVDRNFYEQYF.

The sample holds a few counts of this clonotype. The V call is TRBV7-8, the J call TRBJ2-3, with D tentatively TRBD1 or TRBD2 (6 bases each). CDR1 is SGHVS, CDR2 FQNEAQ, per germline. Trimming shortened V by 6 bases and J by 5 bases, and 21 bases separated the two germline ends. This CDR3 has 16 residues. The DNA for the CDR3 is TGTGCCAGCAGTTGGGGGGCTACAGGGCATGGAGATACGCAGTATTTT. Amino acid sequence: CASSWGATGHGDTQYF.

The sample holds many counts of this clonotype. This sequence joins TRBV11-2 and TRBJ2-3; 7 nucleotides line up with TRBD1. Germline assignment: CDR1 SGHAT and CDR2 FQNNGV. This CDR3 region has 18 residues. V shed 5 bases and J 0 bases; nucleotides not matched to a gene: 14. CDR3 coding DNA: TGTGCCAGCAGCCCACTGACAGGGAAATATACTAGCACAGATACGCAGTATTTT. This encodes CASSPLTGKYTSTDTQYF.

This clonotype was seen many times. The chain has TRBV3-1 and TRBJ2-1; no reliable D call. Trimming shortened V by 0 bases and J by 10 bases, and 10 bases separated the two germline ends. Germline V CDR1 and CDR2: LGHDT, YNNKEL (reference sequence). This CDR3 spans 13 amino acids. Written as DNA, the CDR3 is TGTGCCAGCAGCCAAGATAATGGCCCGGAGCAGTTCTTC. It is translated as CASSQDNGPEQFF.

In this sample, this clonotype turned up a few times. The rearrangement links TRBV13 to TRBJ2-3; 10 bases fit TRBD2. V was pared by 0 bases and J by 2 bases, with 5 bases of the junction left unmatched. The CDR3 loop spans 17 amino acids. Looked up from germline, CDR1 is PRHDT and CDR2 is FYEKMQ (reference sequence). In DNA, the CDR3 is TGTGCCAGCAGCTTAGGCCGACTAGCGGGTTTCACAGATACGCAGTATTTT. This encodes CASSLGRLAGFTDTQYF.

The rearrangement uses TRBV6-5 and TRBJ1-1, with D uncertain. Germline V CDR1 and CDR2: MNHEY, SVGAGI. V was shortened by 2 bases and J by 7 bases, with 8 bases between the two germline ends. The CDR3 contains 12 residues. In DNA, the CDR3 is TGTGCCAGCAGTTACGGGCGGGTTGAAGCTTTCTTT. It codes for CASSYGRVEAFF.